The entry below gives a single T cell receptor beta chain sequence along with its context. Some clones are missing from TCRdb's copy, which holds only in-frame ones; the method was immunoSEQ multiplex PCR. The sample lists around 200,000 clones; more than 80% were seen once. Trimming shortened V by 4 bases and J by 0 bases, and 12 bases separated the two germline ends. The germline CDR1 and CDR2 sequences are MNHEY and SMNVEV (reference sequence). This CDR3 has 16 amino acids. The data belong to a study of blood T cell repertoires in COVID-19. The sequenced sample consisted of PBMCs or T cells enriched from blood (not recorded which). The chain employs TRBV27 and TRBJ1-4; D is undetermined. This sequence was found in a man between 40 and 49 years old who had recovered from COVID-19. The CDR3 reads CASSSLALSTNEKLFF. The CDR3 region has the DNA TGTGCCAGCAGTTCTCTCGCCCTATCAACTAATGAAAAACTGTTTTTT.